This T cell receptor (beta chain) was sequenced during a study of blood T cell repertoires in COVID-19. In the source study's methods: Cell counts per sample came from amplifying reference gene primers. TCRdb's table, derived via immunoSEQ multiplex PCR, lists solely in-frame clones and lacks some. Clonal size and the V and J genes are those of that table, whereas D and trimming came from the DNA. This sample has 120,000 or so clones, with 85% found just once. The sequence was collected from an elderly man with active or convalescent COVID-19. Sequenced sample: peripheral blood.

CDR3 nucleotides: TGTGCCAGCAGACAGGGAACTGGTGGAAACACCATATATTTT. Translating gives CASRQGTGGNTIYF. The chain combines TRBV11-2 with TRBJ1-3; perhaps TRBD1 as D (6 bases). Germline CDR1 reads SGHAT; CDR2 reads FQNNGV. V gave up 6 bases and J gave up 3 bases, with 12 bases separating them. This CDR3 comprises 14 residues.